Presented here are 32 T cell receptor beta chains from one specimen sequenced in a study of T cells in Graves' hyperthyroidism and ophthalmopathy. The investigators amplified TCR beta CDR3 regions from RNA transcripts. The TCR CDR3 first-round RT-PCR relied on the HTBI primer set. TCRdb re-called the multiplex PCR reads with MiXCR, one entry per CDR3 protein. Here the sample spans a few hundred thousand distinct CDR3 sequences, 15% to 18% being singletons. Material for sequencing was blood. The source of these receptors is a woman aged 18 to 35 with Graves' hyperthyroidism that later progressed to Graves' ophthalmopathy.

The sample holds many counts of this clonotype. The rearrangement uses TRBV5-8 and TRBJ2-1; no clear D. The CDR3 consists of 12 residues. Trimming took 4 bases from V and 4 from J, leaving 6 bases between them. Germline V gives CDR1 SGHTS, CDR2 YDEGEE. CDR3 amino acids: CASSPRYNEQFF. The CDR3 DNA follows: TGTGCCAGCAGCCCCCGATACAATGAGCAGTTCTTC.

This clonotype was detected only a few times. The V gene is TRBV6-2 or TRBV6-3, the J gene TRBJ2-1, with 8 bases identical to TRBD2. Unmatched junction bases numbered 4, after V lost 7 bases and J lost 5 bases. From germline, CDR1 is MNHEY and CDR2 SVGEGT. This CDR3 contains 13 residues. CDR3 loop: CASKTSGNNEQFF. The DNA for the CDR3 is TGTGCCAGCAAAACTAGCGGAAACAATGAGCAGTTCTTC.

The chain joins TRBV5-1 to TRBJ2-3; 14 nucleotides agree with TRBD2. The CDR3 totals 18 residues. V shed 4 bases, J shed 3 bases, and the junction held 10 bases outside the gene matches. Per germline, CDR1 SGHRS and CDR2 YFSETQ. CDR3 amino acids: CASSLEGLAGELTDTQYF. The CDR3 nucleotides are TGCGCCAGCAGCCTTGAGGGACTAGCGGGAGAGCTAACAGATACGCAGTATTTT.

This clonotype was found many times. The gene calls are TRBV20-1 and TRBJ2-1; 8 nucleotides match TRBD1. The CDR3 runs 14 residues. Germline values: CDR1 DFQATT, CDR2 SNEGSKA (reference sequence). Germline trimming cut 8 bases from V and 7 bases from J; bases unmatched to any gene: 13. CDR3 sequence (DNA): TGCAGTACGTGGCAGGACAGGGCAATAAATGAGCAGTTCTTC. This encodes CSTWQDRAINEQFF.

This clonotype has ten or more counts. The chain combines TRBV3-1 with TRBJ1-1; D might be TRBD1 (6 bases). Germline assignment: CDR1 LGHDT and CDR2 YNNKEL (reference sequence). Trimming cost V 6 bases and J 5 bases, with 13 bases left between them. This CDR3 comprises 13 residues. This CDR3 reads CASRQQGGTEAFF. CDR3 sequence (DNA): TGTGCCAGCAGACAACAGGGAGGTACTGAAGCTTTCTTT.

This clonotype has just a few counts. The V and J genes are TRBV4-3 and TRBJ2-5; 11 positions agree with TRBD2. The CDR3 has 20 residues. Germline CDR1 and CDR2: LGHNA and YSLEER. Trimming removed 4 bases from V and 3 bases from J; junction bases left unmatched: 19. The CDR3 sequence: CASSLYVTGTSGAPEETQYF. As DNA, the CDR3 is TGCGCCAGCAGCCTATACGTCACCGGGACTAGCGGAGCCCCAGAAGAGACCCAGTACTTC.

This clonotype came up many times. The rearrangement links TRBV7-6 to TRBJ2-5; D is unresolved. The CDR3 sequence is 14 residues long. Germline CDR1 reads SGHVS; CDR2 reads FNYEAQ. With 4 bases removed from V and 4 bases from J, the gap between germline ends came to 13 bases. Here the CDR3 reads CASSSIEWTETQYF. CDR3 sequence (DNA): TGTGCCAGCAGCTCTATTGAGTGGACAGAGACCCAGTACTTC.

As for this clonotype: At one boundary the junction diverges from the germline segment, which might be a read error. V usage is TRBV7-9 and J usage is TRBJ2-4, with D tentatively TRBD2 (5 bases). The CDR3 is 15 amino acids. Germline V CDR1 and CDR2: SEHNR, FQNEAQ (reference sequence). The chain's CDR3 is CASRQSGESKDIQYF. CDR3 coding DNA: TGTGCCAGCAGACAAAGTGGGGAGTCCAAAGACATTCAGTACTTC. The full variable domain, with the rest looked up from reference TRBV7-9 and TRBJ2-4, is DTGVSQNPRHKITKRGQNVTFRCDPISEHNRLYWYRQTLGQGPEFLTYFQNEAQLEKSRLLSDRFSAERPKGSFSTLEIQRTEQGDSAMYLCASRQSGESKDIQYFGAGTRLSVL.

To note about this clonotype: Being one base from a much bigger clone, this may be a read error. The chain carries TRBV20-1 and TRBJ2-4; 7 nucleotides align to TRBD2. Germline-derived CDR1 and CDR2 are DFQATT and SNEGSKA (reference sequence). This CDR3 is 17 amino acids long. With V trimmed by 1 base and J by 0 bases, 9 bases remained unmatched. CDR3 region: CSARGGSGLAAKNIQYF. The CDR3 DNA reads TGCAGTGCTAGAGGGGGTAGCGGGCTGGCAGCCAAAAACATTCAGTACTTC.

The J gene is TRBJ2-3, the V gene TRBV20-1; D gene ambiguous. Trimming left V 6 bases short and J 4 bases short, with 11 bases between. The CDR3 consists of 12 residues. Germline CDR1 reads DFQATT; CDR2 reads SNEGSKA (reference sequence). The CDR3 DNA reads TGCAGTGCCAAGGGTGGGGCAGATACGCAGTATTTT. Translating it yields CSAKGGADTQYF.

This clonotype was observed at least ten times. The rearrangement links TRBV7-9 to TRBJ2-1; tentative D call: TRBD2 (6 bases). The CDR3 covers 17 residues. Germline CDR1 SEHNR, CDR2 FQNEAQ (reference sequence). V was pared by 1 base and J by 6 bases, with 19 bases between. Here the CDR3 reads CASSLVRRLGEGNEQFF. Here the CDR3 DNA reads TGTGCCAGCAGCTTAGTCCGTCGACTAGGAGAAGGCAATGAGCAGTTCTTC.

The chain combines TRBV28 with TRBJ2-2; 9 nucleotides align to TRBD1. The V gene's germline CDR1 is MDHEN and CDR2 SYDVKM. CDR3 size: 15 residues. Trimming took 6 bases from V and 8 from J; bases not matched to a gene: 10. CDR3 DNA sequence: TGTGCCAGCAGCCTGGGACAGGGAAGACCGGGGGAGCTGTTTTTT. It translates to CASSLGQGRPGELFF.

This clonotype has a count of ten or more. The CDR3 is CASSLFLEVGLAGGSATDTQYF. The CDR3 bases are TGTGCCAGCAGTTTATTCTTGGAAGTTGGACTAGCGGGAGGCTCAGCCACAGATACGCAGTATTTT. This rearrangement joins TRBV28 to TRBJ2-3; 14 nucleotides match TRBD2. Germline V gene data show CDR1 as MDHEN and CDR2 as SYDVKM. The CDR3 is made up of 22 amino acids. Unmatched junction bases numbered 17, after V lost 1 base and J lost 2 bases.

This clonotype was detected ten times or more. The gene calls are TRBV28 and TRBJ2-5; D is unresolved. The germline CDR1 and CDR2 sequences are MDHEN and SYDVKM. V was trimmed by 6 bases and J by 1 base, leaving 6 bases between them. This CDR3 region has 12 residues. The CDR3 here is CASSTLQETQYF. The CDR3 DNA sequence: TGTGCCAGCAGCACACTCCAAGAGACCCAGTACTTC. The variable domain in full, with the rest retrieved from reference TRBV28 and TRBJ2-5, is DVKVTQSSRYLVKRTGEKVFLECVQDMDHENMFWYRQDPGLGLRLIYFSYDVKMKEKGDIPEGYSVSREKKERFSLILESASTNQTSMYLCASSTLQETQYFGPGTRLLVL.

The chain joins TRBV9 to TRBJ2-3; 10 bases map to TRBD2. This CDR3 contains 16 residues. V lost 3 bases, J lost 0 bases, and 4 bases stayed unmatched. The germline gives CDR1 SGDLS, CDR2 YYNGEE. CDR3 coding DNA: TGTGCCAGCAGCGCCCATAGCGGGAGGAGCACAGATACGCAGTATTTT. It specifies CASSAHSGRSTDTQYF.

This clonotype was detected ten times or more. The rearrangement links TRBV7-3 to TRBJ2-1; D is perhaps TRBD2 (5 bases). Germline CDR1 is SGHTA and CDR2 is FQGTGA. V was pared by 5 bases and J by 0 bases, with 11 bases between. The CDR3 is made up of 15 amino acids. CDR3 region: CASSLASSSYNEQFF. The CDR3 DNA reads TGTGCCAGCAGCCTAGCCTCTAGCTCCTACAATGAGCAGTTCTTC. The full variable domain, with the rest looked up from reference TRBV7-3 and TRBJ2-1, is GAGVSQTPSNKVTEKGKYVELRCDPISGHTALYWYRQSLGQGPEFLIYFQGTGAADDSGLPNDRFFAVRPEGSVSTLKIQRTERGDSAVYLCASSLASSSYNEQFFGPGTRLTVL.

The chain has TRBV6-1 and TRBJ2-7; 8 nucleotides match TRBD2. The junction had 10 bases not matched to a gene; V was cut back by 5 bases and J by 4 bases. This CDR3 has 15 residues. Germline V lookup: CDR1 MNHNS, CDR2 SASEGT. CDR3: CASSLSRGGRYEQYF. The CDR3 DNA reads TGTGCCAGCAGTTTATCTCGGGGGGGACGATACGAGCAGTACTTC.

This chain connects TRBV11-1 to TRBJ2-3; D gene ambiguous. This CDR3 region has 17 residues. V was shortened by 8 bases and J by 0 bases, with 21 bases between the two germline ends. Germline V CDR1 and CDR2: SGHAT, FQDESV (reference sequence). CDR3 coding DNA: TGTGCCAGCGGCCCCGGATTGGAAATCCATAGCACAGATACGCAGTATTTT. It codes for CASGPGLEIHSTDTQYF.

This sequence joins TRBV18 and TRBJ2-4; possible D gene TRBD1, 6 bases. V gave up 6 bases and J gave up 0 bases, with 12 bases separating them. CDR3 length equals 15 residues. Germline loops: CDR1 KGHSH, CDR2 LQKENI. CDR3 sequence reads: CASSPPGVAKNIQYF. As DNA, the CDR3 is TGTGCCAGCTCTCCCCCAGGGGTAGCCAAAAACATTCAGTACTTC.

This clonotype was observed at least ten times. The chain links TRBV13 to TRBJ2-3; D is unresolved. The germline V gene has CDR1 PRHDT and CDR2 FYEKMQ (reference sequence). The germline V and J ends were trimmed by 4 bases and 6 bases, with 23 bases remaining between them. The CDR3 is 17 amino acids. This CDR3 is CASSSEHRTDRRDTQYF. Here the CDR3 DNA reads TGTGCCAGCAGCTCAGAACACCGGACCGACCGCCGGGATACGCAGTATTTT.

This clonotype was counted many times. CDR3 nucleotide sequence: TGTGCCAGCAGTTTGGGTGGGAGGGCCGGTTACAATGAGCAGTTCTTC. This codes for CASSLGGRAGYNEQFF. V gene TRBV28 combines with J gene TRBJ2-1; TRBD2 aligns across 7 bases. CDR1 and CDR2 (germline): MDHEN, SYDVKM. Trimming cost V 3 bases and J 4 bases; bases outside gene matches: 9. This CDR3 contains 16 residues.

The gene calls are TRBV7-8 and TRBJ1-3; 9 positions agree with TRBD1. CDR3 size: 16 residues. Per germline, CDR1 SGHVS and CDR2 FQNEAQ. The ends lost 2 bases at V and 8 bases at J; junction bases unmatched: 10. CDR3 DNA: TGTGCCAGCAGCTTACTGGACAGGGGTGGAGGGGACACCATATATTTT. It is translated as CASSLLDRGGGDTIYF. Full variable domain (outside the CDR3, taken from reference TRBV7-8 and TRBJ1-3): GAGVSQSPRYKVAKRGQDVALRCDPISGHVSLFWYQQALGQGPEFLTYFQNEAQLDKSGLPSDRFFAERPEGSVSTLKIQRTQQEDSAVYLCASSLLDRGGGDTIYFGEGSWLTVV.

This clonotype was counted at least ten times. This chain connects TRBV7-3 to TRBJ1-1, with a tentative D call TRBD1 (5 bases). V was pared by 5 bases and J by 1 base, with 11 bases between. Germline assignment: CDR1 SGHTA and CDR2 FQGTGA. This CDR3 is 14 amino acids long. CDR3 sequence: CASSTTGPNTEAFF. The DNA for the CDR3 is TGTGCCAGCAGCACCACGGGGCCGAACACTGAAGCTTTCTTT.

In its sample, this clonotype was seen a few times. The chain recombines TRBV9 with TRBJ1-6, with 10 bases fitting TRBD1. The CDR3 runs to 17 residues. The germline V gene has CDR1 SGDLS and CDR2 YYNGEE. Trimming removed 2 bases from V and 10 bases from J; junction bases left unmatched: 12. The CDR3 DNA sequence: TGTGCCAGCAGCGTTGCCGGGACAGGGGAGTTAGGATCACCCCTCCACTTT. This gives the protein CASSVAGTGELGSPLHF.

V is TRBV7-2 and J is TRBJ2-7; 11 bases map to TRBD2. Trimming cost V 1 base and J 3 bases; bases outside gene matches: 5. This CDR3 is built from 16 residues. From germline, CDR1 is SGHTA and CDR2 FQGNSA. The CDR3 protein is CASSLEGGTSGYEQYF. CDR3 in DNA: TGTGCCAGCAGCTTAGAGGGGGGGACTAGCGGCTACGAGCAGTACTTC.

This clonotype has a handful of counts. This chain joins TRBV15 and TRBJ2-2; D might be TRBD2 (5 bases). There are 14 residues in the CDR3. Trimming pared 5 bases from V and 9 bases from J, leaving 16 bases between. Germline CDR1 reads LNHNV; CDR2 reads YYDKDF (reference sequence). The CDR3 bases are TGTGCCACCAGCTTCCGCGGGCCTGACCGGGAGCTGTTTTTT. As protein: CATSFRGPDRELFF.

This clonotype was seen repeatedly, ten times or more. The chain carries TRBV2 and TRBJ1-4, with D unresolved. CDR1 is SNHLY, CDR2 FYNNEI, per germline. The CDR3 has 16 amino acids. Trimming stripped 2 bases from V and 4 bases from J, with 14 bases between. The CDR3 coding sequence is TGTGCCAGCAGTGAAAGAGGTGTGGAGTATAATGAAAAACTGTTTTTT. It specifies CASSERGVEYNEKLFF.

This clonotype was picked up many times. This sequence joins TRBV7-8 and TRBJ2-7; tentative D call: TRBD2 (6 bases). CDR1 and CDR2 from the germline V gene are SGHVS and FQNEAQ. The CDR3 runs to 15 residues. V was shortened by 6 bases and J by 0 bases, with 15 bases between the two germline ends. The CDR3 is CASSSLEGLSYEQYF. The CDR3 DNA sequence: TGTGCCAGCAGTTCTCTTGAGGGACTCTCCTACGAGCAGTACTTC.

This clonotype was seen more than once but under ten times. The chain employs TRBV20-1 and TRBJ2-2; D gene unclear. CDR3 size: 15 residues. Germline V CDR1 and CDR2: DFQATT, SNEGSKA (reference sequence). V was pared by 2 bases and J by 4 bases, with 14 bases between. The CDR3 DNA reads TGCAGTGCTAGAACCTGGGGTTGGGGCACCGGGGAGCTGTTTTTT. It translates to CSARTWGWGTGELFF.

This clonotype was recorded at least ten times. The J gene is TRBJ2-1, the V gene TRBV7-9; TRBD2 matches at 10 bases. Looked up from germline, CDR1 is SEHNR and CDR2 is FQNEAQ (reference sequence). Unmatched junction bases numbered 11, after V lost 5 bases and J lost 4 bases. This CDR3 is 17 amino acids long. The CDR3 loop is CASSPRASGRGYNEQFF. In nucleotides, the CDR3 is TGTGCCAGCAGCCCGCGGGCTAGCGGGAGAGGATACAATGAGCAGTTCTTC.

The chain combines TRBV9 with TRBJ2-5; D is uncertain. Germline CDR1 reads SGDLS; CDR2 reads YYNGEE. The CDR3 has 15 residues. V was shortened by 0 bases and J by 5 bases, with 14 bases between the two germline ends. CDR3 sequence: CASSVEPALEETQYF. The CDR3, as DNA: TGTGCCAGCAGCGTAGAACCCGCCTTGGAGGAGACCCAGTACTTC.

This clonotype has at least ten counts. The J gene is TRBJ2-5, the V gene TRBV28; D perhaps matches TRBD1 (6 bases). This CDR3 has 13 residues. Germline V gene lookup returns CDR1 MDHEN and CDR2 SYDVKM. The germline V and J ends were trimmed by 8 bases and 5 bases, with 15 bases remaining between them. CDR3 sequence reads: CASWLGAGETQYF. The CDR3, as DNA: TGTGCCAGCTGGTTGGGGGCCGGGGAGACCCAGTACTTC.